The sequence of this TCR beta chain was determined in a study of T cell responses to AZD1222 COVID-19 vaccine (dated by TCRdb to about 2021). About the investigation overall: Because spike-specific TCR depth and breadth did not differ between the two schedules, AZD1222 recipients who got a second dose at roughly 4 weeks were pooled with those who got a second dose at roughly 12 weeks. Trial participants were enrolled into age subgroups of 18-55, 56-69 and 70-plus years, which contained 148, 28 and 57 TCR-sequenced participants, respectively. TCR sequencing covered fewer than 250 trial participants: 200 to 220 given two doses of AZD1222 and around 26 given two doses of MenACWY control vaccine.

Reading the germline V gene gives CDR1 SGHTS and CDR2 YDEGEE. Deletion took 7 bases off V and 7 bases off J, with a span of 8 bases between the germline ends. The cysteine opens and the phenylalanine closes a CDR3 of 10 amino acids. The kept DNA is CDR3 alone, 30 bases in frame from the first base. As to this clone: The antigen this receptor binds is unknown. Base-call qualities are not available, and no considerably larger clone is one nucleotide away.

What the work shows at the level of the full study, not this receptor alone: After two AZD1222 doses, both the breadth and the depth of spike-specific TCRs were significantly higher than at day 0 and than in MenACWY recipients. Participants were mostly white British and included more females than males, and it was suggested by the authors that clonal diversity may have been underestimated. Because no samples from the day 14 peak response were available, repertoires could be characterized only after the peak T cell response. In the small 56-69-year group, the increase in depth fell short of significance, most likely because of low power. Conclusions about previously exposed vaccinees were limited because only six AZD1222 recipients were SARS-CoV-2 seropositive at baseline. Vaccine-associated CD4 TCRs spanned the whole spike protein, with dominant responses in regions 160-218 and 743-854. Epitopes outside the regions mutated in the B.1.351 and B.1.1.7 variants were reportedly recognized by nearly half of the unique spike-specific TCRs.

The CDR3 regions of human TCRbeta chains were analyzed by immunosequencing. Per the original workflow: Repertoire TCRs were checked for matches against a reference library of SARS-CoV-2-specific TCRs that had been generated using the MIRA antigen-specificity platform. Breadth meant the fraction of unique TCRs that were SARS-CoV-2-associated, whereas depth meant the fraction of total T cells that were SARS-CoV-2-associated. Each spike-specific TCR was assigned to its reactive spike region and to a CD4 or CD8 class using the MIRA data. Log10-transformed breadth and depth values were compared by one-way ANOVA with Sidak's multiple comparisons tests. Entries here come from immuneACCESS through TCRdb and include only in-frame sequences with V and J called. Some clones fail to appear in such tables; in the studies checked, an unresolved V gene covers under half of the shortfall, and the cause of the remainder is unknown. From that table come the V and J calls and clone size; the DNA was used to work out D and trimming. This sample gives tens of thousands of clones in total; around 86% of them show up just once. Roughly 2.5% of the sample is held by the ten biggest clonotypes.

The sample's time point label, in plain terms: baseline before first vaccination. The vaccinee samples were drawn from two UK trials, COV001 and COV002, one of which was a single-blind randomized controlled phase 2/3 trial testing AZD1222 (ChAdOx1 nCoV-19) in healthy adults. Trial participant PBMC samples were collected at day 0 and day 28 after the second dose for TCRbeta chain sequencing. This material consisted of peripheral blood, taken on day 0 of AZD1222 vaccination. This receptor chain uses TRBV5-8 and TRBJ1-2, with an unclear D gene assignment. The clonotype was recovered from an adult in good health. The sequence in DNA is TGTGCCAGCGGTTCATTTGGCTACACCTTC. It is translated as CASGSFGYTF.